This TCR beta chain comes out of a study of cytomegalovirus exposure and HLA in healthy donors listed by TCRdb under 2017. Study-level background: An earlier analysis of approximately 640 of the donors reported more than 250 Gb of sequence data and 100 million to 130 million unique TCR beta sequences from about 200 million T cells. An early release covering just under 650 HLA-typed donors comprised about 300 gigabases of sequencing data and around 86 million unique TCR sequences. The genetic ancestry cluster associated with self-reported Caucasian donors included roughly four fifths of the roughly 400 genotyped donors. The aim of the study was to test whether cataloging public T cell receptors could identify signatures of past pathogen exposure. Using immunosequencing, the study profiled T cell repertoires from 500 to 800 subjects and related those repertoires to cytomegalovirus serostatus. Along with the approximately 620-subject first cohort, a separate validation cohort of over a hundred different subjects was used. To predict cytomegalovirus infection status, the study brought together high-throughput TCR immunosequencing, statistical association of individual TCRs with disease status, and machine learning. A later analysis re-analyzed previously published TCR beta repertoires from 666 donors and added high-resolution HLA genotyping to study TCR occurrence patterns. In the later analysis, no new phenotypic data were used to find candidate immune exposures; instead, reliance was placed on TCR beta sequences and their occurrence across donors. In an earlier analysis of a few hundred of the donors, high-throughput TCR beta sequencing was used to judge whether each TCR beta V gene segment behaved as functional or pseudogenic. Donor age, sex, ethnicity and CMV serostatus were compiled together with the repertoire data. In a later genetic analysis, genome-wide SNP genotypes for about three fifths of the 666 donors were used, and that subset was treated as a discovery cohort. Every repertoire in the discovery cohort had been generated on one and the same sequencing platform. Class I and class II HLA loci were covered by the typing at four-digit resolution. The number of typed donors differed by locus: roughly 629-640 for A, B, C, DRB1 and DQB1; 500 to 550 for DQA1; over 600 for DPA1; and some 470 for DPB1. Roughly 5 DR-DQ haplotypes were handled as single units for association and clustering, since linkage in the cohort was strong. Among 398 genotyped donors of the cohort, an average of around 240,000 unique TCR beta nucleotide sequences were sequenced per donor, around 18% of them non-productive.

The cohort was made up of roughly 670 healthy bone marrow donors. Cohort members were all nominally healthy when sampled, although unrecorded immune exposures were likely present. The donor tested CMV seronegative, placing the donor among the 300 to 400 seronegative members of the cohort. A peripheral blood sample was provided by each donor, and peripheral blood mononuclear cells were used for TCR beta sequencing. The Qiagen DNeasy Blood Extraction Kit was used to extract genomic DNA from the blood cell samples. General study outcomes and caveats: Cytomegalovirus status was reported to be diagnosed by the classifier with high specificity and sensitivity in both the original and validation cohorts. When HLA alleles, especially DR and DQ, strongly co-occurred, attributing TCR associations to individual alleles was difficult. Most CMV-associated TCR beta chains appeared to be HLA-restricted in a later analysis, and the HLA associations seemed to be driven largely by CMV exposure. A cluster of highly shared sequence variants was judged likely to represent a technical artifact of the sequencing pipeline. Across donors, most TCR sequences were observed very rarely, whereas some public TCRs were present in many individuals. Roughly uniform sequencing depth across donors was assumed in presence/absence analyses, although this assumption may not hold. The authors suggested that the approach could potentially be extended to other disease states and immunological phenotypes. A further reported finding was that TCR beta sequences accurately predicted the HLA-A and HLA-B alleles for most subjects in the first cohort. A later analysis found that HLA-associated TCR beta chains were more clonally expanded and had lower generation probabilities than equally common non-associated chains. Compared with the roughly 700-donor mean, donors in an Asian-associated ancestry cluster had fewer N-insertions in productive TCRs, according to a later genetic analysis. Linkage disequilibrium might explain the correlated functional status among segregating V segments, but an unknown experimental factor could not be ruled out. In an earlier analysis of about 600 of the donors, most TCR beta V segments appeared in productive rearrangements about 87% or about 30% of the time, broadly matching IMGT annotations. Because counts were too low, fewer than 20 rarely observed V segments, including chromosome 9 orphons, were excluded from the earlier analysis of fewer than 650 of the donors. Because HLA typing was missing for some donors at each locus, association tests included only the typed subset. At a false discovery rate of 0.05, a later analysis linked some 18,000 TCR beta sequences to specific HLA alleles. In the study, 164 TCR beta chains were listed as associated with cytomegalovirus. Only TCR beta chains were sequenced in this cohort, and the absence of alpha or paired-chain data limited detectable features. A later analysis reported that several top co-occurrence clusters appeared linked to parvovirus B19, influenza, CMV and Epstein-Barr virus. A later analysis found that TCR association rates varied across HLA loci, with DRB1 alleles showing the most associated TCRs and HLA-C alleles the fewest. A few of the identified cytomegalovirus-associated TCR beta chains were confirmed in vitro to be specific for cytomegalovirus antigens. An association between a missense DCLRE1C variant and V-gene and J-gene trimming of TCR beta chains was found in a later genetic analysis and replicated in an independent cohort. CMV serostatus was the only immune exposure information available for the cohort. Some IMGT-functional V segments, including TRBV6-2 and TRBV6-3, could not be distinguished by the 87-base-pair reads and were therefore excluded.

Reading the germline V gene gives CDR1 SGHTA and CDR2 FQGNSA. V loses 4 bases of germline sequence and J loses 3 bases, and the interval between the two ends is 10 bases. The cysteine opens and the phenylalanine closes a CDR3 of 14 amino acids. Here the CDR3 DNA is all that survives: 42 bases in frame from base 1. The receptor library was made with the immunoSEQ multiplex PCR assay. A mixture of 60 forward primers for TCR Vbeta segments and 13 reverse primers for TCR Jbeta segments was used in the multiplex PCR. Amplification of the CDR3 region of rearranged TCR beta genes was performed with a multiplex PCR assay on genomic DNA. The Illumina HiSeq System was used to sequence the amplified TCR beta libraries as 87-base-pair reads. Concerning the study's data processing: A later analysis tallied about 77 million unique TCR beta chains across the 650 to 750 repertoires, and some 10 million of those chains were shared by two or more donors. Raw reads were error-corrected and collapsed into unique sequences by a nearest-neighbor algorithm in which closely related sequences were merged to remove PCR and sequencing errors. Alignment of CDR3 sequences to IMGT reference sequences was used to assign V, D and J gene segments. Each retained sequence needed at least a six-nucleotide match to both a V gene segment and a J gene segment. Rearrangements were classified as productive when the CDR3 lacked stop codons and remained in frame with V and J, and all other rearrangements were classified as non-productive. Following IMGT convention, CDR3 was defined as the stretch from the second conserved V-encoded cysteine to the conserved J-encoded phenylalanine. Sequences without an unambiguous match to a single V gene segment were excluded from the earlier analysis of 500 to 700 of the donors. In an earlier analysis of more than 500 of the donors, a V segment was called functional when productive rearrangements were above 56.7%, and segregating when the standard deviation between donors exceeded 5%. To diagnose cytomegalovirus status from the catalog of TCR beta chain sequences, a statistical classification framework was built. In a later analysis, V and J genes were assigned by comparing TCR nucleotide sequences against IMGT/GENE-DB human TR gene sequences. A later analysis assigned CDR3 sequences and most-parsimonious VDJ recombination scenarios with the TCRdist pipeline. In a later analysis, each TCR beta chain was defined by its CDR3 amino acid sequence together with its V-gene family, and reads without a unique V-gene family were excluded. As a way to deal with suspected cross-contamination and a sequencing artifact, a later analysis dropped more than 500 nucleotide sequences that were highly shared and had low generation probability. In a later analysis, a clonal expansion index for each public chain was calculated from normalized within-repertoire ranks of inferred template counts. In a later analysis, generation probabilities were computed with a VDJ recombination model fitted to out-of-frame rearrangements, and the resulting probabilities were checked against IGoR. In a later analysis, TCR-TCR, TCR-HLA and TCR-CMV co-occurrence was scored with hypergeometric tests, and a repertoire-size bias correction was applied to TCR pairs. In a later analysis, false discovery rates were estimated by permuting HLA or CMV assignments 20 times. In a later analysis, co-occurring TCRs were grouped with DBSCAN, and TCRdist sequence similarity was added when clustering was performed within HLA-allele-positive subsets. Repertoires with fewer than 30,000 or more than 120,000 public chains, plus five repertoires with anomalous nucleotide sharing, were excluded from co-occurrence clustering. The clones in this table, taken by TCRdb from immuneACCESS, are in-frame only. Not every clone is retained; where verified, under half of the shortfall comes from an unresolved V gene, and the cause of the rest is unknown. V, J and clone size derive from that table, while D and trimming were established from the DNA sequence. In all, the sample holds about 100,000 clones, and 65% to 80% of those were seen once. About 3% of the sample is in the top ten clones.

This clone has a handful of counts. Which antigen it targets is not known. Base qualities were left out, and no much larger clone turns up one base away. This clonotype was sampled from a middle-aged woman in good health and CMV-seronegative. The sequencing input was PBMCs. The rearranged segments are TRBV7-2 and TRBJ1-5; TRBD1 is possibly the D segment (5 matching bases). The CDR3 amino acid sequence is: CASSSTGVNQPQHF. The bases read TGTGCCAGCAGCTCTACAGGTGTCAATCAGCCCCAGCATTTT. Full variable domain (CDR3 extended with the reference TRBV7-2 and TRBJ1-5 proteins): GAGVSQSPSNKVTEKGKDVELRCDPISGHTALYWYRQSLGQGLEFLIYFQGNSAPDKSGLPSDRFSAERTGGSVSTLTIQRTQQEDSAVYLCASSSTGVNQPQHFGDGTRLSIL.